This T cell receptor beta chain was captured in a study of CXCR3-negative and CXCR3-positive naive CD8 T cells. Study-wide results and caveats: Comparison of naive cells showed more hydrophobic TRB CDR3s in CXCR3-positive than in CXCR3-negative naive cells. Diversity in memory CD8+ cells fell much lower than the comparably high levels seen in both naive subsets. TRBV-TRBJ usage matched between naive CXCR3-negative and CXCR3-positive cells but not between memory cells.

Each TRB cDNA library was prepared by 5' RACE (with UMI labels). One entry per CDR3 protein, without DNA, is what TCRdb gives after re-calling the 5' RACE reads. Its listing shows 150,000 or so distinct CDR3 sequences. Germline CDR1 and CDR2: DFQATT and SNEGSKA (reference sequence). The CDR3 is 14 residues long. The authors gated naive CD8+ T cells as CD45RO-CCR7+CD27+CD95-. As to this clonotype: Antigen: not known.

This sequence was found in a human donor in good health. Some clones in this sample may be carry-over from other donors' samples. The chain employs TRBV20-1 and TRBJ2-7; with no DNA, the TCRdb D assignment of TRBD1 cannot be verified. The sample comprised naive CXCR3+ CD8+ T cells from blood. The subset denotes: CD45RO-CCR7+CD27+CD95- naive CD8+ T cells expressing CXCR3 (TNR3+). The CDR3: CSARRDRASYEQYF.